What follows describes a single T cell receptor (beta chain). Its antigen is unidentified. The data derive from a study of cytomegalovirus exposure and HLA in healthy donors. PCR involved 60 Vbeta and 13 Jbeta primers. TCRdb's copy holds only in-frame clones and misses some; the assay was immunoSEQ multiplex PCR. The sample comprises fewer than 350,000 clones, about 87% of which are singletons, and around 2.1% rests with the top ten. Study-level findings and limits: The study flagged around 160 TCR beta chains as cytomegalovirus-associated. Usually a TCR sequence was rare, but some public TCRs were found in many donors. The records held CMV serostatus as the only immune exposure information.

Sequencing used PBMCs. The receptor was derived from a woman between 18 and 29 years old in good health and CMV-seronegative.

CDR3 coding DNA: TGTGCCAGCAGCTCCGGGACTAGGTCAGATACGCAGTATTTT. Translation gives CASSSGTRSDTQYF. This chain joins TRBV13 and TRBJ2-3, with 8 bases lining up with TRBD2. The trim removed 4 bases at V and 4 bases at J, leaving 4 bases unmatched. The CDR3 is made up of 14 amino acids. The germline V gene has CDR1 PRHDT and CDR2 FYEKMQ (reference sequence).